This T cell receptor beta chain was sequenced for a study of Graves' ophthalmopathy and Graves' hyperthyroidism. Study results and caveats: Ophthalmopathy and stable hyperthyroidism were discriminated by a 13-signature model, with about 91% sensitivity and about 82% specificity.

The trim removed 3 bases at V and 11 bases at J, leaving 16 bases unmatched. The CDR3 covers 14 residues. The germline V gene encodes CDR1 DFQATT and CDR2 SNEGSKA (reference sequence). This clonotype was picked up many times. Its specificity is unknown. Certain patients, namely those with other autoimmune diseases, uncontrolled infections, pregnancy or lactation, were excluded. The diagnosis was founded upon clinical symptoms, serum thyroxine, TRAb, thyroid ultrasound and orbital computed tomography. Using RNA transcripts, the TCR beta CDR3 regions were amplified. The authors performed first-round RT-PCR with HTBI primers and then a second-round multiplex PCR. Using its own MiXCR run on the multiplex PCR reads, TCRdb lists one record per CDR3 protein. Among some 360,000 distinct CDR3 sequences listed, about 18% were seen once.

This TCR came from an adult woman with stable Graves' hyperthyroidism. The chain links TRBV20-1 to TRBJ2-7; 7 bases match TRBD2. Sequenced input: peripheral blood. CDR3 residues: CSASAGSGRHSEYF. DNA of the CDR3: TGCAGTGCTAGTGCGGGTAGCGGGCGACATTCGGAGTACTTC.